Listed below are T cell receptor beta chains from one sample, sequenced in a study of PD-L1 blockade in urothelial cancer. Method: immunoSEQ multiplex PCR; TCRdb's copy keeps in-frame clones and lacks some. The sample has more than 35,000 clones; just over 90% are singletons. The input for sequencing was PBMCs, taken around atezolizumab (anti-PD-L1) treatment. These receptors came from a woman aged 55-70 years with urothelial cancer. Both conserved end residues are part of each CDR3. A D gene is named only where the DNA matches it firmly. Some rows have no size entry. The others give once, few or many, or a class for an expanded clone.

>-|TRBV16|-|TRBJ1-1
CASSYQTQGTEAFF
TGTGCCAGCAGCTATCAAACACAGGGAACTGAAGCTTTCTTT
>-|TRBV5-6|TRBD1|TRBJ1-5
CASSLQGRPQHF
TGTGCCAGCAGCTTACAGGGGAGGCCCCAGCATTTT
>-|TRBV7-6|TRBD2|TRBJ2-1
CASSLDKTGLGPYNEQFF
TGTGCCAGCAGCTTAGATAAGACGGGACTAGGGCCCTACAATGAGCAGTTCTTC
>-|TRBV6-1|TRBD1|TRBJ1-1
CASSRQGGTEAFF
TGTGCCAGCAGTCGACAGGGGGGCACTGAAGCTTTCTTT
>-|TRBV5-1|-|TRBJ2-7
CASSLASSRFYEQYF
TGCGCCAGCAGCTTGGCGTCTAGCAGGTTCTACGAGCAGTACTTC
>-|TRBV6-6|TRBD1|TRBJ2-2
CASSRRTGANTGELFF
TGTGCCAGCAGTCGTAGGACAGGTGCTAACACCGGGGAGCTGTTTTTT
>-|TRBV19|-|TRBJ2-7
CASSPNVGYEQYF
TGTGCCAGTAGTCCCAACGTCGGGTACGAGCAGTACTTC
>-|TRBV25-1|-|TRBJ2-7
CASSERGKVVEQYF
TGTGCCAGCAGTGAAAGGGGGAAAGTGGTCGAGCAGTACTTC
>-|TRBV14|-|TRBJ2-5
CASSLRAGQETQYF
TGTGCCAGCAGCCTGAGGGCAGGCCAAGAGACCCAGTACTTC
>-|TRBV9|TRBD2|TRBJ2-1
CASSATTGTISYNEQFF
TGTGCCAGCAGCGCTACGACCGGGACTATATCCTACAATGAGCAGTTCTTC
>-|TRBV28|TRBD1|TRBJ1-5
CASSLQTGVGQPQHF
TGTGCCAGCAGTTTACAGACAGGGGTCGGGCAGCCCCAGCATTTT
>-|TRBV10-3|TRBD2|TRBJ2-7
CAISAIPTSGRHYEQYF
TGTGCCATCAGTGCAATCCCAACTAGCGGGAGGCACTACGAGCAGTACTTC
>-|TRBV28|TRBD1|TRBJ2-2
CASSRQGEGGELFF
TGTGCCAGCAGTAGACAGGGGGAGGGCGGGGAGCTGTTTTTT
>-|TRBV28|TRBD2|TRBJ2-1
CATRLAGVSLEFF
TGTGCCACCAGACTAGCGGGAGTCTCCTTGGAGTTCTTC
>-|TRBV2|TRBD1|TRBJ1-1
CASSGQGANTEAFF
TGTGCCAGCAGTGGACAGGGGGCGAACACTGAAGCTTTCTTT
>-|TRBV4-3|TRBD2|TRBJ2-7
CASSQDLAETYEQYF
TGCGCCAGCAGCCAAGATCTAGCGGAAACCTACGAGCAGTACTTC
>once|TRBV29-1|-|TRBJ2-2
CSVRRGNTGELFF
TGCAGCGTTAGACGGGGGAACACCGGGGAGCTGTTTTTT
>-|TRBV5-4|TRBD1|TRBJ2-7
CASSFGTGLGEQYF
TGTGCCAGCAGCTTTGGGACAGGGCTCGGCGAGCAGTACTTC
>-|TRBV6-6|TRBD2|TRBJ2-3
CASSYPGEGRTQYF
TGTGCCAGCAGTTACCCGGGGGAGGGGCGGACGCAGTATTTT
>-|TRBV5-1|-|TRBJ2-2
CASGGRLATGELFF
TGCGCCAGCGGAGGGCGACTCGCCACCGGGGAGCTGTTTTTT
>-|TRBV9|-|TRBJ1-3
CASSVEAGSGNTIYF
TGTGCCAGCAGCGTAGAAGCAGGCTCTGGAAACACCATATATTTT
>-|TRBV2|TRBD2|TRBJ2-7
CASLRLAGGPEGEQYF
TGTGCCAGCCTAAGACTAGCGGGAGGGCCCGAGGGCGAGCAGTACTTC
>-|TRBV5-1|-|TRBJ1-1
CASSGPTGLNTEAFF
TGCGCCAGCAGCGGCCCTACAGGGTTGAACACTGAAGCTTTCTTT
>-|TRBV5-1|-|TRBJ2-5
CASSLAGGSGRETQYF
TGCGCCAGCAGCTTGGCTGGGGGGTCAGGCCGGGAGACCCAGTACTTC
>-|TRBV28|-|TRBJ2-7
CASSLWQGTGEQYF
TGTGCCAGCAGTTTATGGCAGGGGACGGGCGAGCAGTACTTC
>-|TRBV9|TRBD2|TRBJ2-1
CASSSKGGEPLAGRRNEQFF
TGTGCCAGCAGCAGCAAAGGGGGGGAACCACTAGCGGGAAGGAGAAATGAGCAGTTCTTC
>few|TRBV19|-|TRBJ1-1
CASSIQPGLGRGTFF
TGTGCCAGTAGTATCCAACCGGGTTTGGGAAGGGGGACTTTCTTT
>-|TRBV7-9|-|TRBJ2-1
CASSSATAGEQFF
TGTGCCAGCAGCTCTGCCACGGCGGGTGAGCAGTTCTTC
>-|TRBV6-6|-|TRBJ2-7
CASSYSRQISYEQYF
TGTGCCAGCAGTTACTCGAGGCAGATCTCCTACGAGCAGTACTTC
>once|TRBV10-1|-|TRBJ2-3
CASSHQGTDTQYF
TGCGCCAGCAGTCACCAGGGGACAGATACGCAGTATTTT
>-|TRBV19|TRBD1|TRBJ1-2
CASSTYPGGRYGYTF
TGTGCCAGTAGTACCTACCCAGGGGGTAGGTATGGCTACACCTTC
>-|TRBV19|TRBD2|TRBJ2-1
CAISSGEYNEQFF
TGTGCCATATCTAGCGGGGAATACAATGAGCAGTTCTTC
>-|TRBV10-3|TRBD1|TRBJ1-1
CAISEFPGQGGTEAFF
TGTGCCATCAGTGAGTTCCCGGGACAGGGGGGCACTGAAGCTTTCTTT
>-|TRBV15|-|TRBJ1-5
CATSSDSVMDNQPQHF
TGTGCCACCAGCAGTGACTCGGTCATGGACAATCAGCCCCAGCATTTT
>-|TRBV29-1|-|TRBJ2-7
CSVDGGRLSSEQYF
TGCAGCGTTGATGGGGGCAGGCTGTCGTCGGAGCAGTACTTC
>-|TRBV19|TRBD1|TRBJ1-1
CASVWAGQGYTEAFF
TGTGCCAGTGTATGGGCGGGACAGGGATACACTGAAGCTTTCTTT
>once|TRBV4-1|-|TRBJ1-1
CATTGDLNTEAFF
TGCGCCACCACAGGAGACCTGAACACTGAAGCTTTCTTT
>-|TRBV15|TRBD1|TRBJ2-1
CATSSDPGGAYNEQFF
TGTGCCACCAGCAGTGACCCAGGGGGCGCGTACAATGAGCAGTTCTTC